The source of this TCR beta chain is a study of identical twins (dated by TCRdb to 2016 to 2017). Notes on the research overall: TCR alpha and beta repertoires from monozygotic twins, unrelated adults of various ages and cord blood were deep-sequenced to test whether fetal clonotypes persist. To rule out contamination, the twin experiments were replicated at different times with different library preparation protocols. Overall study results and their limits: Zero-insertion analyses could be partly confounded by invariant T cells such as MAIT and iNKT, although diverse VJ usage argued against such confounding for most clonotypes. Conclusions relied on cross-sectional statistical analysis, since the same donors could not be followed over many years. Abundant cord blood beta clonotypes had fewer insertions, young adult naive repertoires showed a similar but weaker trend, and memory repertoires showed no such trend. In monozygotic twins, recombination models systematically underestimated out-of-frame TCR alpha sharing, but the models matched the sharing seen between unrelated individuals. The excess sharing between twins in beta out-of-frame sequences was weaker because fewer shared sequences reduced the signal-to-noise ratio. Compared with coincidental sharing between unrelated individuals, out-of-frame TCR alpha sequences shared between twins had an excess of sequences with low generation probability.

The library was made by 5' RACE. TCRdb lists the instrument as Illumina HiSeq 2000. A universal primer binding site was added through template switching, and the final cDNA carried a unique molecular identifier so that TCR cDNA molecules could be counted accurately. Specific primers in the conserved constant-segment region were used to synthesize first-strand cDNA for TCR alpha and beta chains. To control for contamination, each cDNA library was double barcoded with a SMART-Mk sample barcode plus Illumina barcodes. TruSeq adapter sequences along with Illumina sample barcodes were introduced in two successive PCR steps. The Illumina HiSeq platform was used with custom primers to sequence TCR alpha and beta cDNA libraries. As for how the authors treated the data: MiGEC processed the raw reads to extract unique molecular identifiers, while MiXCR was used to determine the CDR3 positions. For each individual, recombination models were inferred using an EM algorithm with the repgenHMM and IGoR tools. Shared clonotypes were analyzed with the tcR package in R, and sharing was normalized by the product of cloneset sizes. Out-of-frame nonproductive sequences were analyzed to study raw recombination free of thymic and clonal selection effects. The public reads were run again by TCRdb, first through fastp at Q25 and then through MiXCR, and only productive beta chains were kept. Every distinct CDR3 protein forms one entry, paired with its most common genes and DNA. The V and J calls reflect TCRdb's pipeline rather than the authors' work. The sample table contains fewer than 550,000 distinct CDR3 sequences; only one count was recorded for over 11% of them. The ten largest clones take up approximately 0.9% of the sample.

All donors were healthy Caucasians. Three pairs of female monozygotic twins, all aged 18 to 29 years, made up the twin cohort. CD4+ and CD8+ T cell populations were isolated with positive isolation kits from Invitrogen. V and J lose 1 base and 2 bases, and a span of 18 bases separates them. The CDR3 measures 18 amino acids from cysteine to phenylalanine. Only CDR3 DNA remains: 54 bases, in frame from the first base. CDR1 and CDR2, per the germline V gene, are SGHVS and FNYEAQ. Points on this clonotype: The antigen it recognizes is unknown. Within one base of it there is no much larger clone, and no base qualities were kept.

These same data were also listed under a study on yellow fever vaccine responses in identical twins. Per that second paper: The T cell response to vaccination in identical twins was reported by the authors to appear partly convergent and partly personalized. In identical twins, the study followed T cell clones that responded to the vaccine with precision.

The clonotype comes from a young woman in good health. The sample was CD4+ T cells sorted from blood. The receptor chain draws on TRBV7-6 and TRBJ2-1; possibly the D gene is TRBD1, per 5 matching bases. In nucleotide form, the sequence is TGTGCCAGCAGCTTAGGCAGCCCAGGGTATTCCACCTACAATGAGCAGTTCTTC. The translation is CASSLGSPGYSTYNEQFF.